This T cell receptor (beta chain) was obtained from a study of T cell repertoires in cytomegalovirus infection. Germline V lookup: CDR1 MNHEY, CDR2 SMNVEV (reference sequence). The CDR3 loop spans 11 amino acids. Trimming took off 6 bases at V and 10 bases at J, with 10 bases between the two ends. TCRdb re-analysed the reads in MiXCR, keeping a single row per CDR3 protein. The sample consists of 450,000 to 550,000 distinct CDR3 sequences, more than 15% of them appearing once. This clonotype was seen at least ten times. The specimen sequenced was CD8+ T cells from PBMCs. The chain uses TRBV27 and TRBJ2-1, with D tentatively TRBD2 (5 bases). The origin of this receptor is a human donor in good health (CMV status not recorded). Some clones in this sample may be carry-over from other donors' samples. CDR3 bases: TGTGCCAGCAGCTTACGCGGGGAGCAGTTCTTC. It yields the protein CASSLRGEQFF.